The present TCR beta chain was sequenced within a study of control samples from healthy donors and cancer patients. V was cut by 4 bases and J by 7 bases, with 12 bases left in between. The CDR3 is made up of 13 amino acids. Looked up from germline, CDR1 is SGHTS and CDR2 is YDEGEE. Generated by immunoSEQ multiplex PCR, the TCRdb table keeps only in-frame clones and is missing some. Among 80,000 or so clones listed, 91% were seen once. This chain connects TRBV5-8 to TRBJ1-5; perhaps TRBD1 as D (6 bases). The clonotype was recovered from a man aged 50 to 59 in good health. The sequenced sample consisted of blood. The chain's CDR3 is CASSPPQGQPQHF. The CDR3 DNA sequence: TGTGCCAGCAGCCCCCCACAGGGCCAGCCCCAGCATTTT. The full variable domain, its missing parts supplied by reference TRBV5-8 and TRBJ1-5, is EAGVTQSPTHLIKTRGQQATLRCSPISGHTSVYWYQQALGLGLQFLLWYDEGEERNRGNFPPRFSGRQFPNYSSELNVNALELEDSALYLCASSPPQGQPQHFGDGTRLSIL.